Below, 27 T cell receptor beta chains from the same sample are listed, as sequenced in a study of cytomegalovirus exposure and HLA in healthy donors. PCR involved 60 Vbeta and 13 Jbeta primers. The table came from immunoSEQ multiplex PCR; TCRdb's copy has only in-frame clones and leaves some out. The table includes 170,000 or so clones, roughly 84% detected once. Source material: PBMCs. These receptors all stem from a boy between 2 and 15 years old in good health and CMV-seronegative.

V usage is TRBV2 and J usage is TRBJ2-3; 8 nucleotides agree with TRBD2. This CDR3 contains 14 residues. In germline, CDR1 is SNHLY, CDR2 FYNNEI. V lost 8 bases, J lost 11 bases, and 15 bases stayed unmatched. CDR3 nucleotide sequence: TGTGCCAGCCTTCAAAGCTTAGCGGGACTCATGCAGTATTTT. This gives the protein CASLQSLAGLMQYF.

The rearrangement links TRBV2 to TRBJ2-4; 9 bases align to TRBD2. The CDR3 is made up of 17 amino acids. Trimming took 2 bases from V and 4 from J; bases not matched to a gene: 9. Germline V gene data show CDR1 as SNHLY and CDR2 as FYNNEI. CDR3 in amino acids: CASSEPAASGNKNIQYF. The CDR3 DNA is TGTGCCAGCAGTGAACCAGCGGCTAGCGGGAATAAAAACATTCAGTACTTC.

The chain links TRBV28 to TRBJ2-7; D is perhaps TRBD1 (5 bases). The germline V and J ends were trimmed by 10 bases and 6 bases, with 28 bases remaining between them. CDR1 is MDHEN, CDR2 SYDVKM, per germline. The CDR3 totals 16 residues. The CDR3 DNA follows: TGTGCCACCAATCCCCTTGGCGGTCACGTGGGGCTCGAGCAGTACTTC. Translated, it gives CATNPLGGHVGLEQYF.

The genes are TRBV28 and TRBJ2-7, with TRBD2 as a possible D gene (6 bases). Germline loops: CDR1 MDHEN, CDR2 SYDVKM. The CDR3 length is 15 residues. The V gene lost 5 bases and the J gene lost 6 bases, with 20 bases spanning the gap. The CDR3 loop is CASSTSGARRGEQYF. The CDR3 nucleotides read TGTGCCAGCAGTACTTCTGGGGCAAGGAGGGGCGAGCAGTACTTC.

This chain connects TRBV5-1 to TRBJ2-1; TRBD2 matches at 12 bases. This CDR3 comprises 15 residues. Germline assignment: CDR1 SGHRS and CDR2 YFSETQ. The V segment lost 0 bases and the J segment 10 bases; nucleotides outside the gene matches: 5. The CDR3 reads CASSLGLAGAQEQFF. Written as DNA, the CDR3 is TGCGCCAGCAGCTTGGGACTAGCGGGAGCTCAAGAGCAGTTCTTC.

CDR3 region: CASSLPGLSYNEQFF. CDR3 bases: TGTGCCAGCAGCTTACCGGGACTCTCCTACAATGAGCAGTTCTTC. The chain couples TRBV6-5 to TRBJ2-1; possible D gene TRBD2, 6 bases. The CDR3 is 15 residues long. V was pared by 6 bases and J by 0 bases, with 12 bases between. Germline V gives CDR1 MNHEY, CDR2 SVGAGI.

J is TRBJ2-5 and V is TRBV28; tentatively, D is TRBD1 (5 bases). The DNA end is more similar to TRBJ2-7, so the J call may be wrong. The CDR3 has 14 residues. CDR1 is MDHEN and CDR2 is SYDVKM in the germline V gene. For the CDR3, the DNA is TGTGCCAGCACCCTAATGGCCAGGGACTACGAGCAGTACTTC. As protein: CASTLMARDYEQYF.

V is TRBV7-9 and J is TRBJ2-2; possible D gene TRBD2, 6 bases. Trimming took off 5 bases at V and 2 bases at J, with 15 bases between the two ends. This CDR3 is 16 amino acids long. Germline loops: CDR1 SEHNR, CDR2 FQNEAQ (reference sequence). The CDR3 nucleotides read TGTGCCAGCAGCGTTAAGCTGGGACTTAACACCGGGGAGCTGTTTTTT. Translation gives CASSVKLGLNTGELFF. Using reference TRBV7-9 and TRBJ2-2 for the parts outside the CDR3, the full variable domain is DTGVSQNPRHKITKRGQNVTFRCDPISEHNRLYWYRQTLGQGPEFLTYFQNEAQLEKSRLLSDRFSAERPKGSFSTLEIQRTEQGDSAMYLCASSVKLGLNTGELFFGEGSRLTVL.

This chain connects TRBV11-2 to TRBJ2-1, with a tentative D call TRBD2 (5 bases). This CDR3 has 14 residues. The germline gives CDR1 SGHAT, CDR2 FQNNGV. V was clipped by 2 bases and J by 5 bases, with 10 bases between them. Here the CDR3 reads CASSLSGVHNEQFF. In nucleotides, the CDR3 is TGTGCCAGCAGCTTAAGCGGAGTGCACAATGAGCAGTTCTTC.

The chain has TRBV5-1 and TRBJ1-5; perhaps TRBD1 as D (6 bases). V lost 4 bases and J lost 4, with 12 bases in between. This CDR3 has 14 residues. Germline loops: CDR1 SGHRS, CDR2 YFSETQ. The CDR3 loop reads CASSPGQPNQPQHF. CDR3 nucleotides: TGCGCCAGCAGCCCCGGACAGCCGAATCAGCCCCAGCATTTT.

V is TRBV15 and J is TRBJ2-7; 8 bases are a match to TRBD1. The CDR3 length is 15 residues. Looked up from germline, CDR1 is LNHNV and CDR2 is YYDKDF (reference sequence). The ends lost 1 base at V and 3 bases at J; junction bases unmatched: 5. CDR3 sequence: CATSRGGQGIYEQYF. DNA of the CDR3: TGTGCCACCAGCAGAGGCGGACAGGGTATCTACGAGCAGTACTTC.

J is TRBJ2-1 and V is TRBV29-1, with 8 bases lining up with TRBD2. Germline CDR1 reads SQVTM; CDR2 reads ANQGSEA. This CDR3 has 17 amino acids. V lost 3 bases to trimming and J lost 1 base; unmatched junction nucleotides: 11. The CDR3 sequence: CSVDREGSGGSYNEQFF. The CDR3 DNA follows: TGCAGCGTTGATCGGGAGGGTAGCGGAGGTTCCTACAATGAGCAGTTCTTC.

The V and J genes are TRBV6-5 and TRBJ1-1; D gene unclear. Trimming shortened V by 4 bases and J by 3 bases, and 6 bases separated the two germline ends. The CDR3 is 12 amino acids. CDR1 and CDR2 (germline): MNHEY, SVGAGI. The DNA for the CDR3 is TGTGCCAGCAGTTCCCGGGACACTGAAGCTTTCTTT. It is translated as CASSSRDTEAFF.

The chain combines TRBV5-6 with TRBJ1-2, with 7 bases that match TRBD1. Trimming cost V 4 bases and J 8 bases; bases outside gene matches: 5. CDR1 is SGHDT, CDR2 YYEEEE, per germline. The CDR3 has 12 residues. The CDR3 sequence: CASSPTGNGYTF. The CDR3 coding sequence is TGTGCCAGCAGCCCGACAGGGAACGGCTACACCTTC.

The chain links TRBV5-1 to TRBJ2-5; TRBD2 aligns across 7 bases. Germline values: CDR1 SGHRS, CDR2 YFSETQ. V gave up 4 bases and J gave up 2 bases; unmatched junction bases: 20. The CDR3 length is 19 residues. The CDR3: CASSRRVLQSGTPQETQYF. The DNA for the CDR3 is TGCGCCAGCAGCCGGAGGGTGCTACAGAGCGGGACCCCGCAAGAGACCCAGTACTTC.

The V and J genes are TRBV27 and TRBJ1-1, with TRBD1 identical over 9 bases. Germline lookup yields CDR1 MNHEY and CDR2 SMNVEV (reference sequence). Trimming cost V 3 bases and J 5 bases; bases outside gene matches: 4. The CDR3 has 14 amino acids. The CDR3 spells CASSFGGTGTEAFF. CDR3 bases: TGTGCCAGCAGTTTTGGAGGGACAGGGACTGAAGCTTTCTTT.

This chain uses TRBV27 with TRBJ2-3; TRBD2 might be the D (6 bases). The V end was cut by 7 bases, the J end by 8 bases, with 25 bases between. The CDR3 is 16 amino acids. Germline lookup yields CDR1 MNHEY and CDR2 SMNVEV (reference sequence). The CDR3 spells CASMSTAEGTRGTQYF. The CDR3 bases are TGTGCCAGCATGAGCACGGCGGAGGGGACTCGGGGTACGCAGTATTTT.

The V gene is TRBV19, the J gene TRBJ2-3; 11 nucleotides line up with TRBD2. This CDR3 region has 16 residues. The germline CDR1 and CDR2 sequences are LNHDA and SQIVND (reference sequence). The trim removed 3 bases at V and 7 bases at J, leaving 9 bases unmatched. The CDR3 spells CASSMGLAAFLNTQYF. The DNA for the CDR3 is TGTGCCAGTAGTATGGGACTAGCGGCCTTCTTAAATACGCAGTATTTT.

This chain uses TRBV6-1 with TRBJ2-3; D is perhaps TRBD2 (5 bases). CDR1 is MNHNS and CDR2 is SASEGT in the germline V gene. The CDR3 is 15 residues long. The germline V and J ends were trimmed by 5 bases and 3 bases, with 15 bases remaining between them. DNA of the CDR3: TGTGCCAGCAGTCGGCCGGGCCGAGGGACAGATACGCAGTATTTT. Amino acid sequence: CASSRPGRGTDTQYF.

The genes are TRBV27 and TRBJ2-5; 8 nucleotides agree with TRBD2. The CDR3 runs 16 residues. Germline CDR1 MNHEY, CDR2 SMNVEV (reference sequence). Trimming at V came to 1 base and at J to 0 bases, leaving 4 bases not matched to a gene. Here the CDR3 DNA reads TGTGCCAGCAGTTTATTGAGTAGCGGGAACCAAGAGACCCAGTACTTC. It translates to CASSLLSSGNQETQYF.

The genes are TRBV19 and TRBJ2-6, with 10 bases that match TRBD1. V lost 7 bases and J lost 4; bases outside the gene matches: 10. Per germline, CDR1 LNHDA and CDR2 SQIVND (reference sequence). The length of the CDR3 is 17 residues. CDR3 DNA: TGTGCCAGTATCGGGGACAGGGGAAATCTGGGGGCCAACGTCCTGACTTTC. The encoded protein is CASIGDRGNLGANVLTF.

In this sample, this clone turned up a few times. The rearrangement uses TRBV5-6 and TRBJ2-3; no clear D gene. The CDR3 is made up of 14 amino acids. Germline CDR1 SGHDT, CDR2 YYEEEE. V was clipped by 0 bases and J by 4 bases, with 9 bases between them. The CDR3 is CASSLGPRSDTQYF. CDR3 DNA sequence: TGTGCCAGCAGCTTGGGTCCCAGGTCAGATACGCAGTATTTT. Using reference TRBV5-6 and TRBJ2-3 for the parts outside the CDR3, the full variable domain is DAGVTQSPTHLIKTRGQQVTLRCSPKSGHDTVSWYQQALGQGPQFIFQYYEEEERQRGNFPDRFSGHQFPNYSSELNVNALLLGDSALYLCASSLGPRSDTQYFGPGTRLTVL.

The chain links TRBV18 to TRBJ2-3; 7 bases line up with TRBD2. The CDR3 loop spans 15 amino acids. The germline gives CDR1 KGHSH, CDR2 LQKENI. Trimming removed 2 bases from V and 1 base from J; junction bases left unmatched: 3. The CDR3 protein is CASSPSGAGTDTQYF. For the CDR3, the DNA is TGTGCCAGCTCACCAAGCGGGGCCGGCACAGATACGCAGTATTTT.

V usage is TRBV11-1 and J usage is TRBJ1-1, with 8 bases fitting TRBD1. With 5 bases clipped from V and 1 base from J, the junction kept 18 bases outside the gene matches. CDR1 and CDR2 from the germline V gene are SGHAT and FQDESV (reference sequence). The CDR3 is 19 amino acids. The CDR3 nucleotides read TGTGCCAGCAGCACCGGGACGACAGGGGCCTATATGAAGAACACTGAAGCTTTCTTT. This gives the protein CASSTGTTGAYMKNTEAFF.

V is TRBV5-1 and J is TRBJ2-3; 8 bases align to TRBD2. Trimming at V came to 0 bases and at J to 2 bases, leaving 2 bases not matched to a gene. This CDR3 contains 15 residues. Germline loops: CDR1 SGHRS, CDR2 YFSETQ. The CDR3 protein is CASSLVAGNTDTQYF. CDR3 in DNA: TGCGCCAGCAGCTTGGTAGCGGGAAACACAGATACGCAGTATTTT.

The chain employs TRBV19 and TRBJ2-7; 10 bases line up with TRBD1. The CDR3 runs 15 residues. Germline V gene sequence: CDR1 LNHDA, CDR2 SQIVND (reference sequence). With 6 bases clipped from V and 2 bases from J, the junction kept 7 bases outside the gene matches. CDR3 sequence: CASSVGQGQTYEQYF. The CDR3 nucleotides read TGTGCCAGTAGCGTGGGACAGGGGCAAACCTACGAGCAGTACTTC.

The rearrangement uses TRBV6-1 and TRBJ2-7; 8 bases agree with TRBD1. The CDR3 totals 16 residues. V lost 6 bases and J lost 4; bases outside the gene matches: 14. Germline values: CDR1 MNHNS, CDR2 SASEGT. CDR3 in amino acids: CASRETGTGRLYEQYF. The CDR3 DNA is TGTGCCAGCAGAGAAACCGGGACAGGTCGGTTGTACGAGCAGTACTTC.